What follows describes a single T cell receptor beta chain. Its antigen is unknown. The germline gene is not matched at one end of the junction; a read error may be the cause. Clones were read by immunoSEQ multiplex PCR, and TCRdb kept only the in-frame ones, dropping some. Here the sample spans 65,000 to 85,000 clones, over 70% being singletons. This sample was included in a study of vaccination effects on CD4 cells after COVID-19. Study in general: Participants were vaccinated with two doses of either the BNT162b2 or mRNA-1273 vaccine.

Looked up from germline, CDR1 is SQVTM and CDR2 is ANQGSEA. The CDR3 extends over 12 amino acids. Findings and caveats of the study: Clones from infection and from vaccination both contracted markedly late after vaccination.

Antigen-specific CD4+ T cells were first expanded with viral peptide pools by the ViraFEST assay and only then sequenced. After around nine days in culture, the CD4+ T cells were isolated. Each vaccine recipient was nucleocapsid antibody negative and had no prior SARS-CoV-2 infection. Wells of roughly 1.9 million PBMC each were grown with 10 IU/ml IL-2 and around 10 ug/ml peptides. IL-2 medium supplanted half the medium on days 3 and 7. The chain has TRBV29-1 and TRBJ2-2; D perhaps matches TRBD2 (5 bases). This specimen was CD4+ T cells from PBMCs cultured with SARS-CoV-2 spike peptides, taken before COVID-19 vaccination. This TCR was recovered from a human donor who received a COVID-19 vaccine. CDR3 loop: CSVDGNSGELFF. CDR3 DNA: TGCAGCGTCGACGGGAACTCCGGGGAGCTGTTTTTT.